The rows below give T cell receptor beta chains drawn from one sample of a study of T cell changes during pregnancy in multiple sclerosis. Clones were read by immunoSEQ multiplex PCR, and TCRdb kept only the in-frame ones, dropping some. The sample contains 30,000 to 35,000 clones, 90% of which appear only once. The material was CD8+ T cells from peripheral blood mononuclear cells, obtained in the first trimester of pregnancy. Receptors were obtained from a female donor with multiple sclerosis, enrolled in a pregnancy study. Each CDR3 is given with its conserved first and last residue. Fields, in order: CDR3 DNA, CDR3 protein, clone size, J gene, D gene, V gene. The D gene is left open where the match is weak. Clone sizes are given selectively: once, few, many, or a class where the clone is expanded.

TGTGCCAGCAGCCAAACCTCGGATGAGCAGTTCTTC | CASSQTSDEQFF | NA | TRBJ2-1 | NA | TRBV16
TGTGCCAGCAGTGCCAGACTAGCGGGAGAAGGGAGCACAGATACGCAGTATTTT | CASSARLAGEGSTDTQYF | NA | TRBJ2-3 | TRBD2 | TRBV2
TGTGCCAGCAGCGCGGGACTAGTTTACGAGCAGTACTTC | CASSAGLVYEQYF | once | TRBJ2-7 | TRBD2 | TRBV11-2
TGTGCCAGCAGTTCGAGACAGGGCTCCTACAATGAGCAGTTCTTC | CASSSRQGSYNEQFF | NA | TRBJ2-1 | TRBD1 | TRBV27
TGCGCCAGCAGCCAAGAGGGGGGGAATTCACCCCTCCACTTT | CASSQEGGNSPLHF | NA | TRBJ1-6 | NA | TRBV4-1
TGTGCCAGCAGTTGGGCCCCCCGTATCCCCTATAACACCGGGGAGCTGTTTTTT | CASSWAPRIPYNTGELFF | NA | TRBJ2-2 | NA | TRBV28
TGTGCCAGCAGTTACTCGACGGGATCGCCCTATGGCTACACCTTC | CASSYSTGSPYGYTF | NA | TRBJ1-2 | NA | TRBV6-5
TGTGCCAGCAGCTCCAGCGGGGGGAGGTGTTGTGATACGCAGTATTTT | CASSSSGGRCCDTQYF | NA | TRBJ2-3 | TRBD2 | TRBV7-3
TGTGCCAGCAGCGGAAGCGGAGCGAACACCGGGGAGCTGTTTTTT | CASSGSGANTGELFF | NA | TRBJ2-2 | NA | TRBV9
TGTGCCAGCAGCTTCGGGGTTTTTGGGGGAGGGGGATCCTACGAGCAGTACTTC | CASSFGVFGGGGSYEQYF | NA | TRBJ2-7 | NA | TRBV7-6
TGTGCCAGCAAACCGGGAGGGCCACAAGAGCAGTACTTC | CASKPGGPQEQYF | NA | TRBJ2-7 | TRBD2 | TRBV27
TGTGCCAGCGGGGTACAGGGGGCAGGCACTGAAGCTTTCTTT | CASGVQGAGTEAFF | few | TRBJ1-1 | TRBD1 | TRBV19
TGTGCCAGCAGTTTTGGTAGCGCAGACTCCGAGCAGTACTTC | CASSFGSADSEQYF | once | TRBJ2-7 | NA | TRBV27
TGTGCCAGCAGCTTAGGACTAGCGGGCTACGAGCAGTACTTC | CASSLGLAGYEQYF | NA | TRBJ2-7 | TRBD2 | TRBV7-9
TGTGCTAGCAGCGCCGGACAGGGAGGCCACAATGAGCAGTTCTTC | CASSAGQGGHNEQFF | NA | TRBJ2-1 | TRBD1 | TRBV7-7
TGTGCCAGCAGGGCGGGACAGGGGTTTATCAATGAGCAGTTCTTC | CASRAGQGFINEQFF | NA | TRBJ2-1 | TRBD1 | TRBV2
TGCGCCAGCAGCTCTGGGACAGGGGGCCTGGGAACTAATGAAAAACTGTTTTTT | CASSSGTGGLGTNEKLFF | few | TRBJ1-4 | TRBD1 | TRBV5-1
TGTGCCAGCAGGGCAACTAGTGTCGATGAGCAGTTCTTC | CASRATSVDEQFF | NA | TRBJ2-1 | NA | TRBV6-5
TGTGCCAGCAGCTTGTCAGAATCTCTCTACGAGCAGTACTTC | CASSLSESLYEQYF | NA | TRBJ2-7 | NA | TRBV5-6
TGCGCCAGCAGCTTCGGCGGCCGCTCAGTGCAGTACTTC | CASSFGGRSVQYF | NA | TRBJ2-7 | NA | TRBV5-1
TGCGCCAGCAGCCAACCCCTAGAGACCCAGTACTTC | CASSQPLETQYF | NA | TRBJ2-5 | NA | TRBV4-1
TGTGCCAGCAGTAAAGGGACTAGCCTCTCCTACAATGAGCAGTTCTTC | CASSKGTSLSYNEQFF | NA | TRBJ2-1 | TRBD2 | TRBV27
TGTGCCAGCAACGGAAAGGGAGGATTCTCCTACAATGAGCAGTTCTTC | CASNGKGGFSYNEQFF | NA | TRBJ2-1 | NA | TRBV7-9
TGCGCCAGCAGCCACGTGAACACTGAAGCTTTCTTT | CASSHVNTEAFF | NA | TRBJ1-1 | NA | TRBV4-1
TGTGCCAGCAGCTTAACGTCCGGGGCGGGGGAGCAGTTCTTC | CASSLTSGAGEQFF | NA | TRBJ2-1 | NA | TRBV7-6
TGCAGCGTTGAGGGCAACAATGAGCAGTTCTTC | CSVEGNNEQFF | NA | TRBJ2-1 | NA | TRBV29-1